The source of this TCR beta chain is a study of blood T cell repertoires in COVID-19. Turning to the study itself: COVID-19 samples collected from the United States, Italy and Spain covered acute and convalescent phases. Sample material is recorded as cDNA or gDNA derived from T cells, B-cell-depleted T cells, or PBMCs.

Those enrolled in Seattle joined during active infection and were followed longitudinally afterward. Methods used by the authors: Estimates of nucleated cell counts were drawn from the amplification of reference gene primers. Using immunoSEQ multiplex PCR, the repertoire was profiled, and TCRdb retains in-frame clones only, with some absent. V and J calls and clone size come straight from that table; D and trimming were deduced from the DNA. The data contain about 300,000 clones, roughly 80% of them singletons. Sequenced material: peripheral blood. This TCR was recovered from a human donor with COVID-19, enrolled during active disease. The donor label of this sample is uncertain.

For the CDR3, the DNA is TGCGCCAGCAGCCAAGATCTTACAGGGGGTTGGGAGACCCAGTACTTC. This gives the protein CASSQDLTGGWETQYF. The chain has TRBV4-1 and TRBJ2-5; 8 nucleotides line up with TRBD1. The ends lost 0 bases at V and 5 bases at J; junction bases unmatched: 8. This CDR3 contains 16 residues. Germline loops: CDR1 MGHRA, CDR2 YSYEKL.